This T cell receptor (beta chain) was observed in a study of T-cell reconstitution after alpha-beta-depleted transplantation in children. The table lists this clonotype with a few counts. Germline CDR1 reads MNHEY; CDR2 reads SVGEGT. With 5 bases removed from V and 8 bases from J, the gap between germline ends came to 7 bases. There are 11 residues in the CDR3. Unique molecular identifiers were incorporated when the TCRbeta library was constructed. TCRdb passed the PCR reads through MiXCR, listing each CDR3 protein once. The table records fewer than 350,000 distinct CDR3 sequences, roughly 9.1% of them present only once.

The TCR originated in a boy less than two years old with acute myeloid leukemia, due to receive a stem cell transplant. Sequencing was performed on PBMCs, taken before TCRalphabeta/CD19-depleted stem cell transplant. This chain connects TRBV6-2 or TRBV6-3 to TRBJ2-1, with D hard to call. CDR3 loop: CASSIAYEQFF. The CDR3 region has the DNA TGTGCCAGCAGTATAGCCTATGAGCAGTTCTTC.